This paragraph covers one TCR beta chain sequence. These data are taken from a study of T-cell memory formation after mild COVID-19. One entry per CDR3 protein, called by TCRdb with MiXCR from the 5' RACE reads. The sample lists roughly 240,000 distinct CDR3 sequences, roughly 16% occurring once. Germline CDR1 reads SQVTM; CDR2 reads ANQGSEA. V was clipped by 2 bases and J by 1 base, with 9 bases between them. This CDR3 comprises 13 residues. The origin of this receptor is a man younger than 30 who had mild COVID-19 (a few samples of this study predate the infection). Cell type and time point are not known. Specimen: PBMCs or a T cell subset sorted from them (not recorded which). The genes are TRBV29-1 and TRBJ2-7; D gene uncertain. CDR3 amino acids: CSVESAQSYEQYF. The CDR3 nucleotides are TGCAGCGTTGAATCGGCGCAGTCCTACGAGCAGTACTTC.